This entry lists 19 T cell receptor beta chains sequenced from one sample in a study of OX40 agonist ivuxolimab in advanced cancers. Profiling relied on immunoSEQ multiplex PCR, and the TCRdb table lists in-frame clones only, not all of them. The profile shows 77,000 or so clones, roughly 80% of them singletons. The specimen comprised CD4+ or CD8+ T cells sorted from blood, sampled in a trial of the OX40 agonist ivuxolimab. All receptors derive from an adult with an advanced solid tumor such as melanoma, head and neck, liver or kidney cancer.

The rearrangement links TRBV6-5 to TRBJ1-1; D is unresolved. Trimming pared 2 bases from V and 1 base from J, leaving 5 bases between. The germline V gene encodes CDR1 MNHEY and CDR2 SVGAGI. The CDR3 has 13 amino acids. The CDR3 sequence: CASSYGGNTEAFF. The CDR3 DNA follows: TGTGCCAGCAGTTACGGCGGGAACACTGAAGCTTTCTTT.

This CDR3 is CASSDSTGGDYNEQFF. DNA for the CDR3: TGTGCCAGCAGTGACTCGACCGGGGGGGATTACAATGAGCAGTTCTTC. The chain joins TRBV6-4 to TRBJ2-1; the match to TRBD2 covers 8 bases. This CDR3 is built from 16 residues. V shed 0 bases and J 4 bases; nucleotides not matched to a gene: 5. Looked up from germline, CDR1 is MRHNA and CDR2 is SNTAGT.

The rearrangement links TRBV10-1 to TRBJ1-5; no clear D. This CDR3 is built from 16 residues. Looked up from germline, CDR1 is WNHNN and CDR2 is SYGVQD (reference sequence). Trimming removed 0 bases from V and 0 bases from J, with 9 bases in between. The DNA for the CDR3 is TGCGCCAGCAGTGAGTCTCAGGTATGTAGCAATCAGCCCCAGCATTTT. Protein product: CASSESQVCSNQPQHF.

This clone has at least ten counts. The rearrangement joins TRBV18 to TRBJ1-3; TRBD1 is a possible D gene (6 bases). V lost 0 bases, J lost 1 base, and 10 bases lay in between. The CDR3 is made up of 16 amino acids. In germline, CDR1 is KGHSH, CDR2 LQKENI. CDR3 amino acids: CASSPPTGLSGNTIYF. DNA of the CDR3: TGTGCCAGCTCACCACCGACAGGCCTATCTGGAAACACCATATATTTT.

CDR3 in amino acids: CASSQEGAGNTIYF. CDR3 in DNA: TGTGCCAGCAGCCAAGAGGGGGCTGGAAACACCATATATTTT. The V gene is TRBV4-2, the J gene TRBJ1-3; TRBD1 is a possible D gene (5 bases). V lost 0 bases to trimming and J lost 2 bases, with 5 bases between them. The CDR3 contains 14 residues. Germline V gene lookup returns CDR1 LGHNA and CDR2 YNFKEQ.

The V call is TRBV7-2, the J call TRBJ2-1; D is tentatively TRBD1 or TRBD2 (5 bases each). The CDR3 extends over 15 amino acids. Germline V gene lookup returns CDR1 SGHTA and CDR2 FQGNSA. The ends were cut back, 6 bases at V and 1 base at J, with 13 bases in the middle. The CDR3 sequence: CASRDAGTSYNEQFF. The CDR3 nucleotides read TGTGCCAGCAGGGATGCAGGGACGTCCTACAATGAGCAGTTCTTC.

This clone was detected once. The chain has TRBV9 and TRBJ2-5; TRBD2 agrees at 12 bases. The germline V gene has CDR1 SGDLS and CDR2 YYNGEE. With 4 bases clipped from V and 5 bases from J, the junction kept 9 bases outside the gene matches. The length of the CDR3 is 16 residues. The CDR3 region is CASSTSGGPGGETQYF. The CDR3 nucleotides are TGTGCCAGCAGCACTAGCGGGGGGCCGGGGGGGGAGACCCAGTACTTC.

V usage is TRBV21-1 and J usage is TRBJ2-6; TRBD2, the table's D call, was not compared with the DNA. TRBV21-1 has pseudogene status. This CDR3 has 19 residues. CDR3 amino acids: CASMGRGLAGRRGANVLTF. CDR3 in DNA: TGTGCCAGCATGGGAAGAGGACTAGCGGGACGCAGGGGGGCCAACGTCCTGACTTTC.

The chain links TRBV11-2 to TRBJ2-3; 7 nucleotides line up with TRBD2. The V segment lost 5 bases and the J segment 0 bases; nucleotides outside the gene matches: 5. Germline loops: CDR1 SGHAT, CDR2 FQNNGV. This CDR3 comprises 15 residues. Here the CDR3 reads CASSASGLSTDTQYF. CDR3 sequence (DNA): TGTGCCAGCAGCGCTAGCGGCCTCAGCACAGATACGCAGTATTTT.

The chain has TRBV6-6 and TRBJ2-2; maybe TRBD1 (5 bases). Germline assignment: CDR1 MNHNY and CDR2 SVGAGI (reference sequence). Trimming cost V 8 bases and J 1 base, with 17 bases left between them. This CDR3 is built from 16 residues. The CDR3 nucleotides are TGTGCCAGCGGGAATTCTCGGACATTGAACACCGGGGAGCTGTTTTTT. It yields the protein CASGNSRTLNTGELFF.

This clone was counted only a few times. This chain links TRBV9 with TRBJ1-1; D might be TRBD1 (5 bases). From germline, CDR1 is SGDLS and CDR2 YYNGEE. The CDR3 extends over 15 amino acids. V shed 0 bases and J shed 0 bases, with 9 bases lying between them. The CDR3: CASSVGAGMNTEAFF. As DNA, the CDR3 is TGTGCCAGCAGCGTAGGGGCAGGGATGAACACTGAAGCTTTCTTT.

The chain combines TRBV29-1 with TRBJ2-1; D not certain. Deletions cut 4 bases from V and 3 bases from J, with 4 bases between. Germline-derived CDR1 and CDR2 are SQVTM and ANQGSEA. The CDR3 extends over 11 amino acids. The CDR3 DNA reads as TGCAGCGTTGTGGGCTACAATGAGCAGTTCTTC. Translation: CSVVGYNEQFF.

The chain links TRBV5-1 to TRBJ2-7, with a possible D match to TRBD1 (5 bases). The germline CDR1 and CDR2 sequences are SGHRS and YFSETQ. The CDR3 contains 16 residues. Trimming shortened V by 0 bases and J by 5 bases, and 18 bases separated the two germline ends. CDR3 residues: CASSLASGQGFDEQYF. CDR3 sequence (DNA): TGCGCCAGCAGCTTGGCCTCGGGCCAGGGATTCGACGAGCAGTACTTC.

The CDR3, as DNA: TGTGCCAGTAGGACGGGGGAGACTTTCTATGGCTACACCTTC. It encodes CASRTGETFYGYTF. V is TRBV19 and J is TRBJ1-2; D is perhaps TRBD1 (5 bases). Germline-derived CDR1 and CDR2 are LNHDA and SQIVND (reference sequence). This CDR3 is 14 amino acids long. Trimming removed 6 bases from V and 4 bases from J, with 15 bases in between. The full variable domain, in which reference TRBV19 and TRBJ1-2 provide the parts outside the CDR3, is DGGITQSPKYLFRKEGQNVTLSCEQNLNHDAMYWYRQDPGQGLRLIYYSQIVNDFQKGDIAEGYSVSREKKESFPLTVTSAQKNPTAFYLCASRTGETFYGYTFGSGTRLTVV.

This clone has a handful of counts. This sequence joins TRBV4-1 and TRBJ1-1, with D tentatively TRBD1 (5 bases). The ends were cut back, 4 bases at V and 1 base at J, with 10 bases in the middle. CDR3 length equals 14 residues. CDR1 and CDR2 (germline): MGHRA, YSYEKL. For the CDR3, the DNA is TGCGCCAGCAGCCCCAGGGTAGCGAACACTGAAGCTTTCTTT. Protein product: CASSPRVANTEAFF.

This chain connects TRBV5-8 to TRBJ1-4, with D maybe TRBD1 (5 bases). The CDR3 totals 16 residues. Germline values: CDR1 SGHTS, CDR2 YDEGEE. The ends were cut back, 0 bases at V and 10 bases at J, with 19 bases in the middle. CDR3 amino acids: CASSLGQDPGRGKLFF. The CDR3 DNA is TGTGCCAGCAGCTTGGGACAAGATCCGGGGCGCGGAAAACTGTTTTTT.

In nucleotides, the CDR3 is TGTGCCAGTGGATGGCAGCCCCAGCATTTT. This encodes CASGWQPQHF. The chain has TRBV19 and TRBJ1-5; D not certain. V dropped 8 bases and J dropped 7 bases, with 6 bases sitting between them. CDR3 length equals 10 residues. Germline CDR1 and CDR2: LNHDA and SQIVND (reference sequence).

J is TRBJ1-4 and V is TRBV19, with D hard to call. V lost 5 bases to trimming and J lost 5 bases, with 9 bases between them. Germline V gives CDR1 LNHDA, CDR2 SQIVND (reference sequence). The CDR3 has 13 residues. The chain's CDR3 is CASSSRENEKLFF. In nucleotides, the CDR3 is TGTGCCAGTAGTTCCCGGGAGAATGAAAAACTGTTTTTT.

This clone was detected only a few times. The J gene is TRBJ1-4, the V gene TRBV5-1, with D unclear. V lost 4 bases and J 5 bases, leaving 12 bases between the germline ends. The CDR3 is 14 amino acids. Germline V gene sequence: CDR1 SGHRS, CDR2 YFSETQ. The CDR3 loop reads CASSLDISNEKLFF. DNA for the CDR3: TGCGCCAGCAGCCTCGATATATCAAATGAAAAACTGTTTTTT. Full variable domain (outside the CDR3, taken from reference TRBV5-1 and TRBJ1-4): KAGVTQTPRYLIKTRGQQVTLSCSPISGHRSVSWYQQTPGQGLQFLFEYFSETQRNKGNFPGRFSGRQFSNSRSEMNVSTLELGDSALYLCASSLDISNEKLFFGSGTQLSVL.